A selection of T cell receptor beta chains follows, all from one sample in a study of technical replicates of blood from four donors. Profiling relied on immunoSEQ multiplex PCR, and the TCRdb table lists in-frame clones only, not all of them. The repertoire holds fewer than 95,000 clones, with around 90% as singletons. Sequencing was done on a sample of T cells isolated from PBMCs. The origin of the receptors is a human donor in good health. Both conserved end residues are part of each CDR3. The D gene is left open where the match is weak. Size values are once, few and many counts, or a class for expanded clones, and some rows have none.

D	size	V	J	DNA	CDR3
TRBD1	.	TRBV18	TRBJ2-6	TGTGCCAGCTCACCACCGGTAGGGGGCAGTGGGGCCAACGTCCTGACTTTC	CASSPPVGGSGANVLTF
TRBD2	.	TRBV5-4	TRBJ2-5	TGTGCCAGCAGCTTGGGGTGGCTAGCGGGGGTGGAGACCCAGTACTTC	CASSLGWLAGVETQYF
TRBD1	.	TRBV6-4	TRBJ1-3	TGTGCCAGCAGAGAGATGTTGGGGACAGGGGAAAACACCATATATTTT	CASREMLGTGENTIYF
.	.	TRBV9	TRBJ1-4	TGTGCCAGCAGCGCAGGGATGACTAATGAAAAACTGTTTTTT	CASSAGMTNEKLFF
.	.	TRBV6-5	TRBJ2-6	TGTGCCAGCAGGGGACACCCCTCTGGGGCCAACGTCCTGACTTTC	CASRGHPSGANVLTF
TRBD1	few	TRBV27	TRBJ1-4	TGTGCCAGCAGTTTATCGGACAGGGAAGAAAAACTGTTTTTT	CASSLSDREEKLFF
TRBD1	.	TRBV9	TRBJ2-5	TGTGCCAGCAGCCGCGACAGGGCCCAAGAGACCCAGTACTTC	CASSRDRAQETQYF
.	.	TRBV5-1	TRBJ2-7	TGCGCCAGCAACAAAGACAATCCTTCACTCGAGCAGTACTTC	CASNKDNPSLEQYF
.	.	TRBV7-9	TRBJ2-7	TGTGCCAGCAGCTTGGGGCCCCGCCAGTACTTC	CASSLGPRQYF
.	.	TRBV5-4	TRBJ1-1	TGTGCCAGCAGCGGGGACAATGGGTGGGGCACTGAAGCTTTCTTT	CASSGDNGWGTEAFF
.	.	TRBV28	TRBJ2-7	TGTGCCAGCAGTTTAGTGCCAGGCTCCTACGAGCAGTACTTC	CASSLVPGSYEQYF
.	.	TRBV27	TRBJ2-6	TGTGCCAGCATGACCCCGACTACCAGACTGCACTCTGGGGCCAACGTCCTGACTTTC	CASMTPTTRLHSGANVLTF
TRBD2	.	TRBV18	TRBJ2-5	TGTGCCAGCTCACCCGCGACTAGCGGGGGGGCCCGGGAGACCCAGTACTTC	CASSPATSGGARETQYF
.	.	TRBV6-5	TRBJ2-5	TGTGCCAGCAGTACCACAGGTTGGGTCAGAGAGACCCAGTACTTC	CASSTTGWVRETQYF
.	.	TRBV27	TRBJ1-1	TGTGCCAGCAGTTTATCGCCAGGGCCCACTGAAGCTTTCTTT	CASSLSPGPTEAFF
.	.	TRBV28	TRBJ1-1	TGTGCCAGCAGTTTGGAGCAGGGCACTGAAGCTTTCTTT	CASSLEQGTEAFF
TRBD2	.	TRBV6-5	TRBJ2-7	TGTGCCAGCAGTTACGCGCTAGCGGGGGGAGGCGAGCAGTACTTC	CASSYALAGGGEQYF
TRBD1	.	TRBV5-4	TRBJ1-1	TGTGCCAGCAGCTCCTGGAGGACAGGGAAAACTGAAGCTTTCTTT	CASSSWRTGKTEAFF
.	.	TRBV29-1	TRBJ2-3	TGCAGCGTTGAAACTCGGCGGCAGCAATACACAGATACGCAGTATTTT	CSVETRRQQYTDTQYF
.	once	TRBV6-5	TRBJ2-7	TGTGCCAGCAGTTACACAGGGTTTGGGTACGAGCAGTACTTC	CASSYTGFGYEQYF
.	.	TRBV5-6	TRBJ2-1	TGTGCCAGCAGCTTGATGCAGGGGAGACAGTTCTTC	CASSLMQGRQFF
TRBD1	.	TRBV2	TRBJ1-3	TGTGCCAGCAGTGAACCCCGCACAGGGGCCTGGGCCTCTGGAAACACCATATATTTT	CASSEPRTGAWASGNTIYF
.	few	TRBV7-9	TRBJ1-6	TGTGCCAGCAGCTTGACAAGGAATTCACCCCTCCACTTT	CASSLTRNSPLHF
.	once	TRBV7-9	TRBJ1-2	TGTGCCAGCAGACATCCGGGAGCCTATGGCTACACCTTC	CASRHPGAYGYTF
.	.	TRBV6-5	TRBJ1-2	TGTGCCAGCAGCACCCGCGGGGTTCGAGATGGCTACACCTTC	CASSTRGVRDGYTF
TRBD1	.	TRBV7-9	TRBJ1-2	TGTGCCAGCAGCCAAGGACAGGCAGGAAACTATGGCTACACCTTC	CASSQGQAGNYGYTF
.	once	TRBV6-5	TRBJ2-7	TGTGCCAGCAGTTACTCGAGCGGGTTCTCCTACGAGCAGTACTTC	CASSYSSGFSYEQYF
.	.	TRBV9	TRBJ2-7	TGTGCCAGCAGCGTAGGGTTCGGGTTTTACGAGCAGTACTTC	CASSVGFGFYEQYF
.	.	TRBV5-4	TRBJ1-3	TGTGCCAGCAGCTTGGATGGGCATACAGACACCATATATTTT	CASSLDGHTDTIYF
.	.	TRBV11-2	TRBJ1-2	TGTGCCAGCAGCTTAGGCGGCGGGACGCAATACTATGGCTACACCTTC	CASSLGGGTQYYGYTF
.	.	TRBV7-9	TRBJ2-5	TGTGCCAGCAGCCGGACAGATCAAGAGACCCAGTACTTC	CASSRTDQETQYF
.	.	TRBV28	TRBJ1-5	TGTGCCAGCAGTTTAGACCCGGGTTTTGCGCCCCAGCATTTT	CASSLDPGFAPQHF
TRBD1	.	TRBV27	TRBJ1-2	TGTGCCAGCAGCCCTCAGGGGGCTTTTTATGGCTACACCTTC	CASSPQGAFYGYTF
TRBD2	.	TRBV11-1	TRBJ2-7	TGTGCCAGCAGCTCCCGGGGAGGGAGGTACGAGCAGTACTTC	CASSSRGGRYEQYF
.	.	TRBV6-6	TRBJ2-7	TGTGCCAGCATGGGCGGCGGGATCAACGAGCAGTACTTC	CASMGGGINEQYF
TRBD1	.	TRBV28	TRBJ1-2	TGTGCCATTTCACCCGCCGGGACAGGGGAGGACTACACCTTC	CAISPAGTGEDYTF
.	.	TRBV7-9	TRBJ2-1	TGTGCCTGCGGGGACGGAAACAATGAGCAGTTCTTC	CACGDGNNEQFF
.	.	TRBV4-1	TRBJ1-5	TGCGCCAGCAGCCACGACGACACCACCAATCAGCCCCAGCATTTT	CASSHDDTTNQPQHF
.	.	TRBV29-1	TRBJ1-5	TGCAGCGTGGGGGCTGGGACGGCTTCAGATCCCCAGCATTTT	CSVGAGTASDPQHF
.	.	TRBV5-1	TRBJ1-2	TGCGCCAGCAGCTTGGGCCAGGGAATCTGGGGCTACACCTTC	CASSLGQGIWGYTF
.	few	TRBV2	TRBJ1-5	TGTGCCAGCAGGGAAAGGGAGGGTGGTCAGCCCCAGCATTTT	CASREREGGQPQHF
.	.	TRBV9	TRBJ1-5	TGTGCCAGCAGCGTAGACGAGAATCAGCCCCAGCATTTT	CASSVDENQPQHF
TRBD2	.	TRBV28	TRBJ2-7	TGTGCCAGCACAGTTACGTTTCTAGCGGGAGGGCCTTCCTACGAGCAGTACTTC	CASTVTFLAGGPSYEQYF
.	.	TRBV6-5	TRBJ2-5	TGTGCCAGCAGGTACAGAACCTATAGTGTGGAGACCCAGTACTTC	CASRYRTYSVETQYF